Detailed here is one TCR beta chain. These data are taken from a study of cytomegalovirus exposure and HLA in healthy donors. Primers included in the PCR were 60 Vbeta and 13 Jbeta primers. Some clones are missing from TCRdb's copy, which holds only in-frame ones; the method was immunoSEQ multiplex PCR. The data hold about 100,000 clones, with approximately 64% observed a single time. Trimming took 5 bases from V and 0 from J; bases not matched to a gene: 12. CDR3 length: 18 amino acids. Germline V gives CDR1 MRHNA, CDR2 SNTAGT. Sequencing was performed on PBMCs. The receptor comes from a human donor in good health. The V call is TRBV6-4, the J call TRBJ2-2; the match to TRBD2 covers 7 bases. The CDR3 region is CASSPRGAGASNTGELFF. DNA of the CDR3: TGTGCCAGCAGTCCCCGAGGGGCGGGAGCTTCGAACACCGGGGAGCTGTTTTTT.